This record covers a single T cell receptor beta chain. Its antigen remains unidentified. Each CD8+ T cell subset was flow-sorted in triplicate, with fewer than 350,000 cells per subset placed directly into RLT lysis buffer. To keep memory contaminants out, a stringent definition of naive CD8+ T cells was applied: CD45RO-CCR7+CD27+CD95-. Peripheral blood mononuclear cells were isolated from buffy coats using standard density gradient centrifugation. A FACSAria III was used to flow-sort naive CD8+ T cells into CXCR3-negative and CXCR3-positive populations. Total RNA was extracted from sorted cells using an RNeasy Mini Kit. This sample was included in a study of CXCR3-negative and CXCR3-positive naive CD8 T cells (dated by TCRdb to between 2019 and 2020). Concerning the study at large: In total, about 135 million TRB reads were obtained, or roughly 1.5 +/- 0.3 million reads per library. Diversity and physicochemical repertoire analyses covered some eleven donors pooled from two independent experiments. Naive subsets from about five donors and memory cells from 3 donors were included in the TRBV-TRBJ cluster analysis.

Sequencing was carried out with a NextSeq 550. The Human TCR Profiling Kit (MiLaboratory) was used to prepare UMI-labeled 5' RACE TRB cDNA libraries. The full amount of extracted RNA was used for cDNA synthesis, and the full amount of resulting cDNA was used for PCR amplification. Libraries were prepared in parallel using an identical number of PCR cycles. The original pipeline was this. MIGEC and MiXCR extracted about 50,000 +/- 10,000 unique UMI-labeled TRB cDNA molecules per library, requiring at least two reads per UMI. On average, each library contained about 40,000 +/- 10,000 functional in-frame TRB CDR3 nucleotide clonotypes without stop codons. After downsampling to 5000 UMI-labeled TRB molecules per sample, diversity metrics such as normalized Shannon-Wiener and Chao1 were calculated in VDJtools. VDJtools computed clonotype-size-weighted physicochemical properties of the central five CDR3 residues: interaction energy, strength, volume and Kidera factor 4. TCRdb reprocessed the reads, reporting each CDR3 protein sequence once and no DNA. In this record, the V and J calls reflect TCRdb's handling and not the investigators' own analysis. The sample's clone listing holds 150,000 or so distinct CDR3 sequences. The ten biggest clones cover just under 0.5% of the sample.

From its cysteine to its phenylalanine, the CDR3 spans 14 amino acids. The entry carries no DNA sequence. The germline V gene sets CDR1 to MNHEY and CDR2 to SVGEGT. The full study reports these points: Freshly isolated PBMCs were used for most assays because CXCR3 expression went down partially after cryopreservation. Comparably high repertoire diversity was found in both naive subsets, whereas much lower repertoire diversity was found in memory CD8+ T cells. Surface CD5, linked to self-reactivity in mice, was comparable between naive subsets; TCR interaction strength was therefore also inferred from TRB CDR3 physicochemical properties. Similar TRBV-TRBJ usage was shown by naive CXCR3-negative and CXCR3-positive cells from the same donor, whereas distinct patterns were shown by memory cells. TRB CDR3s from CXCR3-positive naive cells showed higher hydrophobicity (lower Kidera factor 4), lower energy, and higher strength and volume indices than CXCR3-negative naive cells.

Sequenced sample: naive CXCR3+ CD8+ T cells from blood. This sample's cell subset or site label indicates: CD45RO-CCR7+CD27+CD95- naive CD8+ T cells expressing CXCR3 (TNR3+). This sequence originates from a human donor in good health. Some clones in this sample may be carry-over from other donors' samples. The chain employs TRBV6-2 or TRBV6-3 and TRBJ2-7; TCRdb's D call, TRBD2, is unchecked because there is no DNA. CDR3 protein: CASSLPGPTYEQYF.